This TCR beta chain came from a study of cytomegalovirus exposure and HLA in healthy donors. With respect to this clone: The antigen is unknown.

General study results and limits: Several of the most significant clusters appeared linked to common viral pathogens, based on a later analysis. Among the sequence variants, a highly shared cluster was likely an artifact of sequencing. In a later analysis, TCR association rates varied by HLA locus: DRB1 most, HLA-C fewest.

Donors counted as nominally healthy when sampled, yet unrecorded immune exposures were likely. Germline assignment: CDR1 SGHVS and CDR2 FQNEAQ. This CDR3 region has 18 residues. The V end was cut by 1 base, the J end by 1 base, with 20 bases between. This PCR relied on a set of 60 Vbeta primers and 13 Jbeta primers. TCRdb keeps only in-frame clones here, not all; method: immunoSEQ multiplex PCR. The sample has 310,000 or so clones; about 90% are singletons. This sequence originates from a woman aged 18-29 years in good health and CMV-seronegative. Sequenced: PBMCs. V usage is TRBV7-8 and J usage is TRBJ2-7; D is possibly TRBD2 (6 bases). The CDR3 nucleotides read TGTGCCAGCAGCTTAGACGGGACTGCGAACCTGAAATCCTACGAGCAGTACTTC. Translation: CASSLDGTANLKSYEQYF. Full variable domain (remainder filled in from reference TRBV7-8 and TRBJ2-7): GAGVSQSPRYKVAKRGQDVALRCDPISGHVSLFWYQQALGQGPEFLTYFQNEAQLDKSGLPSDRFFAERPEGSVSTLKIQRTQQEDSAVYLCASSLDGTANLKSYEQYFGPGTRLTVT.